The TCR beta chain under discussion was sequenced for a study of blood T cell repertoires in COVID-19. Study as a whole: COVID-19 samples, acute and convalescent, were from the United States, Italy and Spain.

This clone was recorded only once. As handled by the study authors: Nucleated cell number was recorded as an estimate derived from reference gene primer amplification. TCRdb's copy holds only in-frame clones and misses some; the assay was immunoSEQ multiplex PCR. D and trimming were read from the DNA, whereas the V and J calls and clone size are those reported in that table. The sample lists hundreds of thousands of clones, around 90% occurring once. The V gene's germline CDR1 is LGHNA and CDR2 YSLEER. Between the trimmed V and J ends, which lost 0 bases and 4 bases, there was a span of 9 bases. The CDR3 runs 15 residues. The age range of participants was about 18 to 89 years, with residence in some 25 US areas. Cohorts were determined from participant-reported clinical history.

The sequenced sample consisted of PBMCs or T cells enriched from blood (not recorded which). The receptor comes from a woman in her 40s who had recovered from COVID-19. The genes are TRBV4-3 and TRBJ2-2, with D uncertain. CDR3 loop: CASSQEGFSTGELFF. Here the CDR3 DNA reads TGCGCCAGCAGCCAAGAGGGCTTTAGCACCGGGGAGCTGTTTTTT.